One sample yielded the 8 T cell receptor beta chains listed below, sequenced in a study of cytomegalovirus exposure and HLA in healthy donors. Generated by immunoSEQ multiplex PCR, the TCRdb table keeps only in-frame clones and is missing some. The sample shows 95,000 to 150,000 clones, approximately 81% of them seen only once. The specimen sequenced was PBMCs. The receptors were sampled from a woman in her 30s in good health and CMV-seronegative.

DNA of the CDR3: TGCGCCAGCAGCCAAGTACAGGGCCGGCCCGAGGATGAGCAGTTCTTC. Protein product: CASSQVQGRPEDEQFF. This sequence joins TRBV4-3 and TRBJ2-1, with D tentatively TRBD1 (6 bases). Trimming cost V 1 base and J 8 bases, with 18 bases left between them. There are 16 residues in the CDR3. Germline V gene data show CDR1 as LGHNA and CDR2 as YSLEER.

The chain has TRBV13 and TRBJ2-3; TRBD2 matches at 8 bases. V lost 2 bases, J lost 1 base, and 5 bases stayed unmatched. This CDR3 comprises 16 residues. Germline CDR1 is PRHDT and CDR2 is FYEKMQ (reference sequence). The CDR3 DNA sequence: TGTGCCAGCAGCTTACCAGCGGGGGTTGGCACAGATACGCAGTATTTT. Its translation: CASSLPAGVGTDTQYF. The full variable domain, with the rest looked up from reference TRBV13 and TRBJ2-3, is AAGVIQSPRHLIKEKRETATLKCYPIPRHDTVYWYQQGPGQDPQFLISFYEKMQSDKGSIPDRFSAQQFSDYHSELNMSSLELGDSALYFCASSLPAGVGTDTQYFGPGTRLTVL.

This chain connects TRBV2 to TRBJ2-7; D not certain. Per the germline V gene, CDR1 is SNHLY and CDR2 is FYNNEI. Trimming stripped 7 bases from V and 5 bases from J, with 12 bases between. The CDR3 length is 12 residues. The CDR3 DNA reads TGTGCCAGCACCGAGGTGAGCCACGAGCAGTACTTC. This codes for CASTEVSHEQYF.

In DNA form, the CDR3 reads TGTGCCAGCAGTGTTAACGGCAGGGAGGATATTCAGTACTTC. Amino acid sequence: CASSVNGREDIQYF. The V gene is TRBV2, the J gene TRBJ2-4; TRBD2 is a possible D gene (6 bases). The V gene lost 4 bases and the J gene lost 10 bases, with 17 bases spanning the gap. CDR1 is SNHLY and CDR2 is FYNNEI in the germline V gene. This CDR3 region has 14 residues.

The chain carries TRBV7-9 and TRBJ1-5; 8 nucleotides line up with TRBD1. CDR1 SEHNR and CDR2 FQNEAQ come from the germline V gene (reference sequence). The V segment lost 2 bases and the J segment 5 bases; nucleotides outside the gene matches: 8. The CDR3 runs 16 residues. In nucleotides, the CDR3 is TGTGCCAGCAGCTTAAATCAGGGGGCAGTTCATCAGCCCCAGCATTTT. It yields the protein CASSLNQGAVHQPQHF.

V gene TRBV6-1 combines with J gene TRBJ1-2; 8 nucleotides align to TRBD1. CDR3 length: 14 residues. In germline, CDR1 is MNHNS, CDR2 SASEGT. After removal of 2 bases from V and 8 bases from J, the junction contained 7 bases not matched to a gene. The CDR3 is CASSEWQGAGGYTF. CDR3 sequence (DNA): TGTGCCAGCAGTGAATGGCAGGGGGCAGGAGGCTACACCTTC.

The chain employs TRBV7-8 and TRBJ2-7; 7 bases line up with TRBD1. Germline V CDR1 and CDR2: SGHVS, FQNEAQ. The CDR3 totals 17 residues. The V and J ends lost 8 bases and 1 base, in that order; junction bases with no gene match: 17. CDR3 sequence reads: CASLSGRGLLRSYEQYF. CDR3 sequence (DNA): TGTGCCAGCCTTTCGGGCAGGGGGTTACTGAGATCCTACGAGCAGTACTTC.

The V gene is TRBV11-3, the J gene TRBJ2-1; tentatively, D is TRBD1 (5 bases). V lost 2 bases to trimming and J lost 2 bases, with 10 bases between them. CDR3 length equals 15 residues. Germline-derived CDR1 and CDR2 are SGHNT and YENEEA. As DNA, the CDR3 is TGTGCCAGCAGCTTAATATCAGGGCCCTACAATGAGCAGTTCTTC. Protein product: CASSLISGPYNEQFF.